These T cell receptor beta chains were read from a single sample in a study of blood T cell repertoires in COVID-19. Data came from immunoSEQ multiplex PCR; TCRdb stores just in-frame clones and leaves some out. The sample lists over 90,000 clones, roughly 80% seen once, with about 4.1% in the top ten. The sample comprised peripheral blood. The receptors come from a man aged 60 to 75 with acute or convalescent COVID-19. Both conserved end residues are part of each CDR3. D genes are given only for firm matches. Size is omitted from some rows. Given values are once, few, many or a class for expanded clones.

>TRBJ2-5|NA|TRBV24-1|NA
TGTGCCACCAGTGATGCCAGACTAGAGACCCAGTACTTC
CATSDARLETQYF
>TRBJ1-1|NA|TRBV2|NA
TGTGCCAGCACTGGGCATCAAGGAGCTTTCTTT
CASTGHQGAFF
>TRBJ2-5|NA|TRBV19|NA
TGTGCCAGTAGTGGTCGTCGATACGGGAGCGAAGAGACCCAGTACTTC
CASSGRRYGSEETQYF
>TRBJ2-3|NA|TRBV5-1|NA
TGCGCCAGGACTTTACGGGGCACAGATACGCAGTATTTT
CARTLRGTDTQYF
>TRBJ1-3|TRBD1|TRBV12-3/TRBV12-4|NA
TGTGCCAGCAGCCTGGACAGGGGACGTACGTCGGGTTTT
CASSLDRGRTSGF
>TRBJ2-7|TRBD1|TRBV27|NA
TGTGCCAGCAGTCTAGGACAGGGGGCCTACGAGCAGTACTTC
CASSLGQGAYEQYF
>TRBJ2-7|TRBD2|TRBV20-1|NA
TGCAGTGCTAGTTGGGGGGGAGACCCCGAGCAGTACTTC
CSASWGGDPEQYF
>TRBJ2-3|NA|TRBV30|NA
TGTGCCTGGAGTGTTGCCAGGGCCCACACAGATACGCAGTATTTT
CAWSVARAHTDTQYF
>TRBJ1-1|NA|TRBV6-1|NA
TGTGCCAGCAGTGAAGCGTCGGTTCCCACTGAAGCTTTCTTT
CASSEASVPTEAFF
>TRBJ2-3|NA|TRBV10-3|few
TGTGCCATCAGTGAGAATAGGGGAGGTAGTAGCGACTCCACAGATACGCAGTATTTT
CAISENRGGSSDSTDTQYF
>TRBJ2-3|TRBD2|TRBV5-8|NA
TGTGCCAGCAGCTTAGGACTAGCCGCAGATACGCAGTATTTT
CASSLGLAADTQYF
>TRBJ1-4|NA|TRBV7-9|NA
TGTGCCAGCAGCTCTGGACAGTTTGAAAAACTGTTTTTT
CASSSGQFEKLFF
>TRBJ2-3|NA|TRBV5-5|NA
TGTGCCAGCAGCTTATCGACGGGGGGCTACAGCACAGATACGCAGTATTTT
CASSLSTGGYSTDTQYF
>TRBJ2-7|TRBD1|TRBV7-2|NA
TGTGCCAGCAGCTCTCTGGGACAGGCCTCCTACGAGCAGTACTTC
CASSSLGQASYEQYF
>TRBJ1-5|NA|TRBV5-6|NA
TGTGCCAGCAGCTTGAGGGGGATCAGGAATCAGCCCCAGCATTTT
CASSLRGIRNQPQHF
>TRBJ2-7|NA|TRBV28|NA
TGTGCCAGCAGTTTGACCCACAGGATTGAGCAGTACTTC
CASSLTHRIEQYF
>TRBJ2-4|NA|TRBV6-1|NA
TGTGCCAGCAGTGAAGCGCACTTGGGGCAAGGGGCCAAAAACATTCAGTACTTC
CASSEAHLGQGAKNIQYF
>TRBJ1-6|NA|TRBV30|NA
TGTGCCTGGAGTATACAGGCGTCACCCCTCCACTTT
CAWSIQASPLHF
>TRBJ1-4|NA|TRBV14|NA
TGTGCCAGCAGCGAAGGCACGGGTGCAACTAATGAAAAACTGTTTTTT
CASSEGTGATNEKLFF
>TRBJ1-2|NA|TRBV2|NA
TGTGCCAGCAGTGGGAACAGGATCGACTATGGCTACACCTTC
CASSGNRIDYGYTF
>TRBJ2-2|TRBD1|TRBV27|NA
TGTGCCAGCAGTTTGATTCGACAGGGGGCCGGGGAGCTGTTTTTT
CASSLIRQGAGELFF
>TRBJ1-2|TRBD1|TRBV27|NA
TGTGCCAGCAGTTTACAGGGGGCGCGCAGCTACACCTTC
CASSLQGARSYTF
>TRBJ2-7|TRBD1|TRBV7-2|NA
TGTGCCAGCAGCCCCGGTGGGCAGGGGGCGTCCTACGAGCAGTACTTC
CASSPGGQGASYEQYF
>TRBJ2-2|NA|TRBV12-3/TRBV12-4|NA
TGTGCCAGCAGTAAGGGGACCGGGGAGCTGTTTTTT
CASSKGTGELFF
>TRBJ2-7|NA|TRBV5-4|NA
TGTGCCAGCAGTTTGAACGGGGTAACCTACGAGCAGTACTTC
CASSLNGVTYEQYF
>TRBJ2-5|NA|TRBV6-2/TRBV6-3|NA
TGTGCCAGCAGTTACGGAGTGGCGGTAGAGACCCAGTACTTC
CASSYGVAVETQYF